These 19 T cell receptor beta chains originate from one sample sequenced in a study of technical replicates of blood from several donors. Data came from immunoSEQ multiplex PCR; TCRdb stores just in-frame clones and leaves some out. The data contain tens of thousands of clones, 94% of them singletons. Specimen: T cells isolated from PBMCs. The receptors were gathered from a human donor in good health.

The chain is built from TRBV6-1 and TRBJ2-4, with unresolved D. The CDR3 sequence is 14 residues long. CDR1 is MNHNS, CDR2 SASEGT, per germline. The germline V and J ends were trimmed by 2 bases and 0 bases, with 5 bases remaining between them. This chain's CDR3 is CASSESLAKNIQYF. CDR3 DNA sequence: TGTGCCAGCAGTGAAAGCCTAGCCAAAAACATTCAGTACTTC.

The chain uses TRBV4-1 and TRBJ1-5; TRBD1 agrees at 7 bases. CDR3 length: 15 amino acids. In germline, CDR1 is MGHRA, CDR2 YSYEKL. V was pared by 3 bases and J by 8 bases, with 10 bases of the junction left unmatched. The CDR3 DNA follows: TGCGCCAGCAGCCATGAAGGGGGCCAAATTAAGCCCCAGCATTTT. Protein: CASSHEGGQIKPQHF.

The chain recombines TRBV18 with TRBJ2-1; perhaps TRBD1 as D (6 bases). Deletions cut 4 bases from V and 0 bases from J, with 13 bases between. The CDR3 runs to 16 residues. Germline loops: CDR1 KGHSH, CDR2 LQKENI. Written as DNA, the CDR3 is TGTGCCAGCTCACTAAGCGACAGGAGCTCCTACAATGAGCAGTTCTTC. This sequence encodes CASSLSDRSSYNEQFF.

The chain employs TRBV5-4 and TRBJ1-2, with 10 positions matching TRBD1. Germline CDR1 reads SGHNT; CDR2 reads YYREEE (reference sequence). This CDR3 is 14 amino acids long. V dropped 2 bases and J dropped 8; count of bases not matched to a gene: 6. This chain's CDR3 is CASSFLDRGPGYTF. The DNA of the CDR3 is TGTGCCAGCAGCTTCCTAGACAGGGGGCCCGGCTACACCTTC.

The chain has TRBV28 and TRBJ2-5; tentative D call: TRBD1 (5 bases). V was trimmed by 7 bases and J by 2 bases, leaving 11 bases between them. The CDR3 extends over 13 amino acids. Germline V gene lookup returns CDR1 MDHEN and CDR2 SYDVKM. CDR3: CASNAGAQETQYF. As DNA, the CDR3 is TGTGCCAGCAACGCTGGGGCTCAAGAGACCCAGTACTTC.

The chain uses TRBV30 and TRBJ2-1; possible D gene TRBD2, 6 bases. The CDR3 is made up of 12 amino acids. The germline CDR1 and CDR2 sequences are GTSNPN and SVGIG (reference sequence). The V end was cut by 2 bases, the J end by 7 bases, with 9 bases between. As DNA, the CDR3 is TGTGCCTGGAGTCCTGGGACTAATGAGCAGTTCTTC. It specifies CAWSPGTNEQFF.

The chain has TRBV18 and TRBJ2-7; TRBD2 agrees at 13 bases. V was clipped by 2 bases and J by 7 bases; unmatched bases: 5. Germline assignment: CDR1 KGHSH and CDR2 LQKENI. CDR3 length equals 15 residues. In nucleotides, the CDR3 is TGTGCCAGCTCACCAGCGGGACTAGCGGGACCTGAGCAGTACTTC. Residues: CASSPAGLAGPEQYF.

This sequence joins TRBV10-2 and TRBJ2-7, with 8 bases aligning to TRBD2. The V and J ends lost 3 bases and 1 base, in that order; junction bases with no gene match: 5. The CDR3 is made up of 15 amino acids. Germline CDR1 reads WSHSY; CDR2 reads SAAADI. The CDR3 DNA sequence: TGCGCCAGCAGTGAAGCGGCTAGCGGGTCCTACGAGCAGTACTTC. It encodes CASSEAASGSYEQYF.

The rearrangement joins TRBV9 to TRBJ2-7; 9 nucleotides line up with TRBD2. CDR3 length: 16 residues. Germline loops: CDR1 SGDLS, CDR2 YYNGEE. Unmatched junction bases numbered 10, after V lost 2 bases and J lost 4 bases. CDR3: CASSVGGAGGLYEQYF. For the CDR3, the DNA is TGTGCCAGCAGCGTGGGAGGCGCGGGAGGGCTTTACGAGCAGTACTTC. Drawing the rest from reference TRBV9 and TRBJ2-7, the complete variable domain is DSGVTQTPKHLITATGQRVTLRCSPRSGDLSVYWYQQSLDQGLQFLIQYYNGEERAKGNILERFSAQQFPDLHSELNLSSLELGDSALYFCASSVGGAGGLYEQYFGPGTRLTVT.

This clone was seen once. The V and J genes are TRBV4-1 and TRBJ1-6; D perhaps matches TRBD1 (6 bases). Trimming stripped 5 bases from V and 9 bases from J, with 14 bases between. From germline, CDR1 is MGHRA and CDR2 YSYEKL. The CDR3 extends over 14 amino acids. CDR3 sequence reads: CASSDRQSSSPLHF. CDR3 sequence (DNA): TGCGCCAGCAGCGACAGGCAATCCAGTTCACCCCTCCACTTT.

This sequence joins TRBV5-1 and TRBJ2-5; D might be TRBD2 (6 bases). V was trimmed by 0 bases and J by 0 bases, leaving 9 bases between them. Per germline, CDR1 SGHRS and CDR2 YFSETQ. The CDR3 covers 15 residues. CDR3 DNA: TGCGCCAGCAGCTTGGCCCCGGGGGACCAAGAGACCCAGTACTTC. Translation gives CASSLAPGDQETQYF. The full variable domain, in which reference TRBV5-1 and TRBJ2-5 provide the parts outside the CDR3, is KAGVTQTPRYLIKTRGQQVTLSCSPISGHRSVSWYQQTPGQGLQFLFEYFSETQRNKGNFPGRFSGRQFSNSRSEMNVSTLELGDSALYLCASSLAPGDQETQYFGPGTRLLVL.

The chain uses TRBV29-1 and TRBJ2-7; 7 bases align to TRBD1. V shed 8 bases and J 3 bases; nucleotides not matched to a gene: 4. From germline, CDR1 is SQVTM and CDR2 ANQGSEA. The CDR3 has 11 residues. The CDR3 sequence is CSTRDSYEQYF. The CDR3 bases are TGCAGCACCCGGGACAGCTACGAGCAGTACTTC.

This clone was seen just once. V and J are TRBV30 and TRBJ1-5; D is unresolved. Germline CDR1 reads GTSNPN; CDR2 reads SVGIG (reference sequence). This CDR3 has 14 amino acids. V was shortened by 2 bases and J by 5 bases, with 13 bases between the two germline ends. CDR3: CAWSTPTPYQPQHF. The CDR3 coding sequence is TGTGCCTGGAGTACCCCGACTCCGTATCAGCCCCAGCATTTT. The whole variable domain, filled in from reference TRBV30 and TRBJ1-5, reads SQTIHQWPATLVQPVGSPLSLECTVEGTSNPNLYWYRQAAGRGLQLLFYSVGIGQISSEVPQNLSASRPQDRQFILSSKKLLLSDSGFYLCAWSTPTPYQPQHFGDGTRLSIL.

This sequence joins TRBV9 and TRBJ2-5; D perhaps matches TRBD2 (6 bases). CDR1 and CDR2 (germline): SGDLS, YYNGEE. With 5 bases removed from V and 2 bases from J, the gap between germline ends came to 10 bases. The CDR3 totals 13 residues. The CDR3 sequence: CASRASEQETQYF. In nucleotides, the CDR3 is TGTGCCAGCAGGGCTAGCGAGCAAGAGACCCAGTACTTC.

The V call is TRBV5-4, the J call TRBJ1-2, with 8 positions matching TRBD1. Trimming took 1 base from V and 8 from J; bases not matched to a gene: 10. Germline V gives CDR1 SGHNT, CDR2 YYREEE (reference sequence). The length of the CDR3 is 15 residues. CDR3 amino acids: CASSLPPGQGKGYTF. Written as DNA, the CDR3 is TGTGCCAGCAGCTTGCCCCCCGGACAGGGAAAGGGCTACACCTTC. The complete variable domain, with remaining parts taken from reference TRBV5-4 and TRBJ1-2, reads ETGVTQSPTHLIKTRGQQVTLRCSSQSGHNTVSWYQQALGQGPQFIFQYYREEENGRGNFPPRFSGLQFPNYSSELNVNALELDDSALYLCASSLPPGQGKGYTFGSGTRLTVV.

CDR3: CAWSEKGLASDEQFF. The CDR3 DNA follows: TGTGCCTGGAGTGAAAAAGGACTAGCTTCCGATGAGCAGTTCTTC. The chain links TRBV30 to TRBJ2-1; TRBD2 matches 8 bases. The germline CDR1 and CDR2 sequences are GTSNPN and SVGIG (reference sequence). CDR3 length equals 15 residues. The trim removed 1 base at V and 8 bases at J, leaving 10 bases unmatched. The whole variable domain, filled in from reference TRBV30 and TRBJ2-1, reads SQTIHQWPATLVQPVGSPLSLECTVEGTSNPNLYWYRQAAGRGLQLLFYSVGIGQISSEVPQNLSASRPQDRQFILSSKKLLLSDSGFYLCAWSEKGLASDEQFFGPGTRLTVL.

The chain links TRBV19 to TRBJ1-1; possible D gene TRBD1, 6 bases. The CDR3 length is 15 residues. The germline V gene encodes CDR1 LNHDA and CDR2 SQIVND (reference sequence). Trimming stripped 5 bases from V and 8 bases from J, with 21 bases between. In DNA form, the CDR3 reads TGTGCCAGTAGTTGGGTTGGACAGAGGCGTTCCGAAGCTTTCTTT. Its protein is CASSWVGQRRSEAFF.

The chain links TRBV5-8 to TRBJ2-3; 7 bases map to TRBD2. Germline lookup yields CDR1 SGHTS and CDR2 YDEGEE. This CDR3 is built from 15 residues. Trimming removed 2 bases from V and 2 bases from J; junction bases left unmatched: 5. In DNA, the CDR3 is TGTGCCAGCAGCTTACGTGGGGGGGACACAGATACGCAGTATTTT. Translation: CASSLRGGDTDTQYF. The full variable domain, completed using reference TRBV5-8 and TRBJ2-3, is EAGVTQSPTHLIKTRGQQATLRCSPISGHTSVYWYQQALGLGLQFLLWYDEGEERNRGNFPPRFSGRQFPNYSSELNVNALELEDSALYLCASSLRGGDTDTQYFGPGTRLTVL.

This clone was recorded once. This sequence joins TRBV5-1 and TRBJ2-1; TRBD1 agrees at 10 bases. Germline CDR1 SGHRS, CDR2 YFSETQ. The CDR3 runs to 15 residues. Trimming at V came to 2 bases and at J to 6 bases, leaving 5 bases not matched to a gene. The CDR3 spells CASSFWDRGRNEQFF. In DNA, the CDR3 is TGCGCCAGCAGCTTCTGGGACAGGGGACGCAATGAGCAGTTCTTC.